A selection of T cell receptor beta chains follows, all from one sample in a study of CD8 T cells in ankylosing spondylitis. TCRdb redid the calling of the 5' RACE reads with MiXCR, one entry per CDR3 protein. The table has 30,000 to 45,000 distinct CDR3 sequences, 9.5% to 12% seen once. Sequenced sample: synovial fluid, either unsorted or a sorted T cell fraction (not recorded which). The receptors were sampled from a male donor with ankylosing spondylitis. Each CDR3 is given with its conserved first and last residue.

V: TRBV5-5
J: TRBJ2-1
CDR3: CASSILNYNEQFF

V: TRBV6-1
J: TRBJ2-5
CDR3: CASSEDPGRETQYF

V: TRBV7-8
J: TRBJ1-5
CDR3: CASSLGHFNQPQHF

V: TRBV7-3
J: TRBJ2-3
CDR3: CASSPGGGTDTQYF

V: TRBV20-1
J: TRBJ2-7
CDR3: CSARSGRAYEQYF

V: TRBV29-1
J: TRBJ2-2
CDR3: CSARGTNTGELFF

V: TRBV7-9
J: TRBJ1-6
CDR3: CATEGPGNSPLHF

V: TRBV6-1
J: TRBJ1-1
CDR3: CASRKTRGSHEAFF

V: TRBV5-1
J: TRBJ2-1
CDR3: CASSWAVRWVSYNEQFF

V: TRBV20-1
J: TRBJ2-7
CDR3: CSAMVLAGGTYEQYF

V: TRBV29-1
J: TRBJ1-1
CDR3: CSVVTGGMNTEAFF

V: TRBV5-6
J: TRBJ2-7
CDR3: CARGLWLGDYEQYF

V: TRBV4-3
J: TRBJ2-2
CDR3: CASSQDFGGMHTGELFF

V: TRBV6-1
J: TRBJ1-1
CDR3: CASSQYREDTEAFF

V: TRBV4-2
J: TRBJ1-1
CDR3: CASSHTGIAEAFF

V: TRBV6-1
J: TRBJ2-7
CDR3: CASRHRYSNEDEQYF

V: TRBV6-1
J: TRBJ2-3
CDR3: CASRPADTSTDTQYF

V: TRBV29-1
J: TRBJ2-1
CDR3: CSVLAGNVNEQFF

V: TRBV10-3
J: TRBJ2-3
CDR3: CAISGGTSGSTDTQYF

V: TRBV25-1
J: TRBJ1-4
CDR3: CASTGVLDEKLFF

V: TRBV10-2
J: TRBJ1-6
CDR3: CASMSDSEAYNSPLHF

V: TRBV29-1
J: TRBJ2-7
CDR3: CSAATSGRQYEQYF

V: TRBV11-2
J: TRBJ2-1
CDR3: CASSLETGSPYNEQFF

V: TRBV29-1
J: TRBJ2-7
CDR3: CSVEEPDREYF

V: TRBV6-2/TRBV6-3
J: TRBJ2-7
CDR3: CASSSHLSSYEQYF

V: TRBV29-1
J: TRBJ2-1
CDR3: CSVEEAYNEQFF

V: TRBV20-1
J: TRBJ2-1
CDR3: CRCRSCSARRLAGTEQFF

V: TRBV12-3/TRBV12-4
J: TRBJ1-1
CDR3: CASSFAGLDTEAFF

V: TRBV20-1
J: TRBJ2-3
CDR3: CSAISSRSGTSYSTDTQYF

V: TRBV5-1
J: TRBJ2-7
CDR3: CASSSGFSYEQYF

V: TRBV6-1
J: TRBJ2-2
CDR3: CASSRLAGGVTGELFF

V: TRBV3-1
J: TRBJ2-1
CDR3: CASSQDRPGTSGISSYNEQFF

V: TRBV29-1
J: TRBJ2-7
CDR3: CSVEDVPYEQYF

V: TRBV5-1
J: TRBJ2-7
CDR3: CASSLGTSGTYEQYF

V: TRBV11-2
J: TRBJ1-2
CDR3: CASSLDRTGSVNGYTF

V: TRBV23-1
J: TRBJ2-2
CDR3: CASSQYAGGNTGELFF

V: TRBV5-1
J: TRBJ2-2
CDR3: CASSFGAGDTGELFF

V: TRBV9
J: TRBJ2-2
CDR3: CASRLAGALRHRGAVFF

V: TRBV29-1
J: TRBJ2-2
CDR3: CSVGAANTGQLFF

V: TRBV7-3
J: TRBJ2-5
CDR3: CASSYHPGPQETQYF

V: TRBV5-1
J: TRBJ1-1
CDR3: CASSPGWAAWGTEAFF